Here is one TCR beta chain with its context. This sample stems from a study of T cells in tumors after PD-1 blockade. About the research overall: On average, peripheral blood gave some 110,000 TCR templates and 37,000 or so unique clonotypes.

The CDR3 contains 14 residues. V lost 3 bases to trimming and J lost 2 bases, with 7 bases between them. Germline V CDR1 and CDR2: MNHEY, SMNVEV (reference sequence). This table comes from immunoSEQ multiplex PCR, and its TCRdb copy is limited to in-frame clones, with some not included. This sample has approximately 30,000 clones; 73% occur once, and the top ten carry roughly 37%. The TCR was taken from a human donor with basal cell carcinoma. This chain connects TRBV27 to TRBJ1-4; no clear D. Sample: PBMCs, taken after anti-PD-1 treatment. CDR3 DNA: TGTGCCAGCAGTTTGGGTGGCACTAATGAAAAACTGTTTTTT. It is translated as CASSLGGTNEKLFF.